The source of this T cell receptor (beta chain) is a study of metastatic and nonmetastatic thyroid tumors. Study information: For malignant and benign thyroid patients, tumor or nodule tissue and blood were the sources whose repertoires were compared. Study outcomes and limitations: Versus benign nodules, malignant thyroid tumors reportedly had significantly higher TCR beta diversity, in blood and tumor.

All patients were treatment-naive before thyroid surgery. The count of this clone is one. The antigen is undetermined. Methods used by the authors: The study's classifier, a distant-metastasis tool for papillary thyroid cancer, was built using CDR3 differences across clinicopathological groups. From the PCR reads, TCRdb re-called clones with MiXCR. For this entry, the V and J calls and clone size follow TCRdb and not the study's own pipeline. The repertoire includes fewer than 70,000 clones, roughly 30% of them detected once, and approximately 16% sits in the top ten. This CDR3 is 17 amino acids long. V dropped 0 bases and J dropped 2 bases, with 16 bases sitting between them. Germline V gene sequence: CDR1 SGHRS, CDR2 YFSETQ.

This chain links TRBV5-1 with TRBJ2-3; D gene uncertain. Material for sequencing was blood. The receptor's source is a female donor with papillary thyroid cancer or a benign thyroid nodule (not recorded which). Some clones in this sample may be carry-over from other donors' samples. The CDR3 DNA is TGCGCCAGCAGCTTGGTCGGCGGAACCCTAACCACAGATACGCAGTATTTT. Encoded protein: CASSLVGGTLTTDTQYF.